A single sample is the source of the 9 T cell receptor beta chains below, sequenced in a study of identifying expanded T cells in peripheral blood. Clones were sequenced by immunoSEQ multiplex PCR, and TCRdb holds only the in-frame ones, with some missing. Among about 100,000 clones, roughly 87% were seen once, and the ten largest hold about a sixth. Material: blood. The receptors originated from a person aged 18 to 75 in good health.

The V and J genes are TRBV6-5 and TRBJ2-7; 7 bases agree with TRBD1. The length of the CDR3 is 15 residues. V gave up 5 bases and J gave up 5 bases; unmatched junction bases: 12. Germline CDR1 and CDR2: MNHEY and SVGAGI. In nucleotides, the CDR3 is TGTGCCAGCAGTCGTCGAAACAGGGGCTCGAACGAGCAGTACTTC. This sequence encodes CASSRRNRGSNEQYF.

The chain uses TRBV19 and TRBJ1-5, with D possibly being TRBD1 (5 bases). CDR1 and CDR2 (germline): LNHDA, SQIVND (reference sequence). This CDR3 has 16 amino acids. Deletions cut 4 bases from V and 2 bases from J, with 15 bases between. The CDR3 DNA reads as TGTGCCAGTAGTAGCGGGGGTGAGGTTGGCAATCAGCCCCAGCATTTT. This gives the protein CASSSGGEVGNQPQHF.

The J gene is TRBJ2-1, the V gene TRBV9, with D possibly TRBD2 on 7 matching bases. Germline V gene sequence: CDR1 SGDLS, CDR2 YYNGEE. The CDR3 is 15 residues long. The ends were cut back, 4 bases at V and 4 bases at J, with 15 bases in the middle. The CDR3 sequence: CASSPRGGEYNEQFF. The DNA of the CDR3 is TGTGCCAGCAGCCCGAGGGGGGGCGAGTACAATGAGCAGTTCTTC.

This clone has just a few counts. CDR3 nucleotide sequence: TGTGCCAGCAGTGATCGGGGGAATTCACCCCTCCACTTT. It specifies CASSDRGNSPLHF. This rearrangement joins TRBV2 to TRBJ1-6; a possible D gene is TRBD1 (5 bases). Trimming removed 3 bases from V and 7 bases from J, with 7 bases in between. This CDR3 is 13 amino acids long. Germline V gene data show CDR1 as SNHLY and CDR2 as FYNNEI.

The chain is built from TRBV15 and TRBJ1-4; the D gene is possibly TRBD1 (6 bases). The germline gives CDR1 LNHNV, CDR2 YYDKDF (reference sequence). Trimming took 4 bases from V and 8 from J, leaving 14 bases between them. The CDR3 loop spans 14 amino acids. The CDR3 protein is CATSIRGSQEKLFF. In nucleotides, the CDR3 is TGTGCCACCAGCATAAGGGGGTCTCAGGAAAAACTGTTTTTT.

The chain uses TRBV18 and TRBJ2-7; 10 bases align to TRBD1. The CDR3 extends over 16 amino acids. Unmatched junction bases numbered 8, after V lost 3 bases and J lost 3 bases. CDR1 is KGHSH, CDR2 LQKENI, per germline. CDR3 DNA: TGTGCCAGCTCACCTAGCGTCGGGACAGGGGACTACGAGCAGTACTTC. Translating it yields CASSPSVGTGDYEQYF.

This chain uses TRBV4-3 with TRBJ2-3, with 10 bases that match TRBD2. Germline CDR1 and CDR2: LGHNA and YSLEER. The CDR3 contains 14 residues. Trimming cost V 8 bases and J 3 bases; bases outside gene matches: 5. CDR3 nucleotides: TGCGCCAGCGGGAGCGGGGGGGCGACAGATACGCAGTATTTT. Translated, it gives CASGSGGATDTQYF.

The genes are TRBV11-2 and TRBJ2-7, with no clear D. This CDR3 is 10 amino acids long. Trimming removed 4 bases from V and 4 bases from J, with 2 bases in between. Germline assignment: CDR1 SGHAT and CDR2 FQNNGV. The CDR3 bases are TGTGCCAGCAGCTCTTACGAGCAGTACTTC. This sequence encodes CASSSYEQYF.

The rearrangement joins TRBV6-6 to TRBJ2-5; maybe TRBD1 (7 bases). V lost 2 bases to trimming and J lost 5 bases, with 15 bases between them. Germline-derived CDR1 and CDR2 are MNHNY and SVGAGI (reference sequence). This CDR3 spans 15 amino acids. The CDR3 spells CASSYPAQGRETQYF. The CDR3 DNA sequence: TGTGCCAGCAGTTACCCCGCACAGGGGAGGGAGACCCAGTACTTC.